Listed below are T cell receptor beta chains from one sample, sequenced in a study of blood T cell repertoires in COVID-19. Clones were read by immunoSEQ multiplex PCR, and TCRdb kept only the in-frame ones, dropping some. The sample holds about 140,000 clones, 80% to 85% seen once. The sample was peripheral blood. The origin of the receptors is a human donor in a cohort sampled during active COVID-19. Both conserved end residues are part of each CDR3. A D gene is named only where the DNA matches it firmly. Expanded clones get a size class; other rows say once, few or many, or leave the size out.

.	.	TRBV6-5	TRBJ1-5	TGTGCCAGCAGGATTGGACAGACTAGCAATCAGCCCCAGCATTTT	CASRIGQTSNQPQHF
.	.	TRBV6-5	TRBJ2-3	TGTGCCAGCAGCGGAGGAATCACAGATACGCAGTATTTT	CASSGGITDTQYF
TRBD1	.	TRBV6-6	TRBJ2-7	TGTGCCAGCAGTAATAGGGACAGGGGCCACGAGCAGTACTTC	CASSNRDRGHEQYF
TRBD1	once	TRBV6-1	TRBJ1-2	TGTGCCAGCAGGGCCACAGGGGACTATGGCTACACCTTC	CASRATGDYGYTF
.	.	TRBV5-1	TRBJ2-7	TGCGCCAGCAGCTTTTCGTCGCAGTTCTACGAGCAGTACTTC	CASSFSSQFYEQYF
.	.	TRBV27	TRBJ2-2	TGTGCCAGCAGCCCCGGCGGGCGACCCGGGGAGCTGTTTTTT	CASSPGGRPGELFF
.	.	TRBV4-1	TRBJ2-7	TGCGCCAGCAGCCGAGGGGGGGGCCTGGGAGAGCAGTACTTC	CASSRGGGLGEQYF
.	.	TRBV29-1	TRBJ1-1	TGCAGCGTTGGGGGGACACTTTCAGGGGACACTGAAGCTTTCTTT	CSVGGTLSGDTEAFF
TRBD2	.	TRBV5-5	TRBJ2-5	TGTGCCAGCAGCTTGGGACTAGCAGAGACCCAGTACTTC	CASSLGLAETQYF
.	.	TRBV12-5	TRBJ1-3	TGTGCTAGTGGTTTGTTGACAGTACCCCCCTCTGGAAACACCATATATTTT	CASGLLTVPPSGNTIYF
.	.	TRBV10-2	TRBJ2-7	TGCGCCAGCAGCCGACAGTCTTACGAGCAGTACTTC	CASSRQSYEQYF
TRBD1	.	TRBV7-3	TRBJ1-1	TGTGCCAGCAGCTTGACAGGGAGGAACACTGAAGCTTTCTTT	CASSLTGRNTEAFF
.	.	TRBV6-5	TRBJ1-1	TGTGCCAGCAGGGGGAGTTGGACTGAAGCTTTCTTT	CASRGSWTEAFF
.	few	TRBV6-1	TRBJ1-5	TGTGCCAGCAGTGAAGCGAGGACAGAGAATCAGCCCCAGCATTTT	CASSEARTENQPQHF
TRBD1	.	TRBV29-1	TRBJ1-4	TGCAGCGTCTGGACAGGGCCGGGTGAAAAACTGTTTTTT	CSVWTGPGEKLFF
.	.	TRBV3-1/TRBV3-2	TRBJ1-1	TGTGCCAGCAGCGACCACAGGGTGGCCACTGAAGCTTTCTTT	CASSDHRVATEAFF
.	once	TRBV19	TRBJ1-2	TGTGCCAGTAGTTGGCAGGGTCCCGATGGCTACACCTTC	CASSWQGPDGYTF
TRBD1	.	TRBV7-2	TRBJ1-2	TGTGCCAGCAGCGAGGGGGACAGGGTGGCTGGCTACACCTTC	CASSEGDRVAGYTF
.	.	TRBV9	TRBJ1-3	TGTGCCAGCAGCATGACTGAATCTGGAAACACCATATATTTT	CASSMTESGNTIYF
TRBD1	few	TRBV7-9	TRBJ2-1	TGTGCCAGCAGCTTAGCTGAGGGGGCGAACCTCTTC	CASSLAEGANLF
.	.	TRBV7-9	TRBJ1-1	TGTGCCAGCAGTAGTACCGGGACAACCGAAGCTTTCTTT	CASSSTGTTEAFF
.	many	TRBV18	TRBJ2-7	TGTGCCAGCTCATTGGCAGAATACGAGCAGTACTTC	CASSLAEYEQYF
TRBD1	.	TRBV10-3	TRBJ2-7	TGTGCCATCAGTGAGGGGACAGGGGACGAGCAGTACTTC	CAISEGTGDEQYF
.	.	TRBV11-1	TRBJ1-2	TGTGCCAGCAGCTTAGGCCAGCGGTATGGCTACACCTTC	CASSLGQRYGYTF